This T cell receptor beta chain was captured in a study of blood T cells in healthy people across ages. Together with a sample-barcoded 5' primer, a J-beta primer mix was included in a second PCR lasting roughly 7 to 11 cycles. MiXCR was run by TCRdb on the 5' RACE reads, yielding one entry per CDR3 protein. Of approximately 580,000 distinct CDR3 sequences listed, approximately 25% are singletons. This clonotype was picked up a small number of times. J was trimmed by 5 bases and V by 3 bases; bases with no gene match: 2. Looked up from germline, CDR1 is MGHDK and CDR2 is SYGVNS. The CDR3 has 13 amino acids. Another study also made use of these data, one on T cells of mothers and their children. From that paper: Donation came from three healthy Caucasian mothers together with their six children. With the M1S primer of the second PCR, sample barcodes and 2-4 random nucleotides were added. It was observed that no persistent microchimeric T cell clones could be detected.

This chain joins TRBV25-1 and TRBJ2-5, with 8 bases that match TRBD2. The clonotype was recovered from a boy between 10 and 17 years old in good health. The specimen was blood. Here the CDR3 reads CASSDGRGETQYF. The CDR3 DNA sequence: TGTGCCAGCAGTGACGGGAGGGGGGAGACCCAGTACTTC. Complete variable domain (other parts from reference TRBV25-1 and TRBJ2-5): EADIYQTPRYLVIGTGKKITLECSQTMGHDKMYWYQQDPGMELHLIHYSYGVNSTEKGDLSSESTVSRIRTEHFPLTLESARPSHTSQYLCASSDGRGETQYFGPGTRLLVL.